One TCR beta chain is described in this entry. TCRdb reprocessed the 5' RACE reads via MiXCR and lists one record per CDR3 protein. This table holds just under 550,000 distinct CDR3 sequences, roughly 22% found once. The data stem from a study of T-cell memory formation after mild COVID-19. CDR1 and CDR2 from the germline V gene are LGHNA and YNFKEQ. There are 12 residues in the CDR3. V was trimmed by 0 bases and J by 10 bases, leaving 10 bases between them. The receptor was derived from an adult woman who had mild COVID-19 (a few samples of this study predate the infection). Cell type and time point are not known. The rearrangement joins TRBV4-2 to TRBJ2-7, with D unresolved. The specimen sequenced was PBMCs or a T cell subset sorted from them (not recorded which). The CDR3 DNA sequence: TGTGCCAGCAGCCAAGAAGGCAGCCGACAGTACTTC. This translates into CASSQEGSRQYF.